These T cell receptor beta chains were read from a single sample in a study of blood T cells in healthy people across ages. MiXCR, applied by TCRdb to the 5' RACE reads, yields one record per CDR3 protein. Among about a million distinct CDR3 sequences listed, roughly 47% were seen once. The sequenced sample consisted of blood. The source is a woman aged 60-75 years in good health. CDR3s include the opening cysteine and the closing phenylalanine or tryptophan. D genes are given only for firm matches. Clone size is given for some rows only: seen once, a few or many times, or a class if the clone is expanded.

V	size	D	J	CDR3	DNA
TRBV12-3/TRBV12-4	NA	NA	TRBJ1-2	CASSHEGGYTF	TGTGCCAGCAGTCACGAGGGTGGCTACACCTTC
TRBV10-2	NA	TRBD2	TRBJ2-7	CASSDPGLAGHREQYF	TGCGCCAGCAGTGATCCCGGACTAGCGGGTCACAGGGAGCAGTACTTC
TRBV3-1	NA	NA	TRBJ2-3	CASSQSPISTDTQYF	TGTGCCAGCAGCCAAAGCCCCATAAGCACAGATACGCAGTATTTT
TRBV4-1	NA	TRBD2	TRBJ2-7	CASSQIIGGSKNNEQYF	TGCGCCAGCAGCCAAATAATAGGCGGGAGCAAAAACAATGAGCAGTACTTC
TRBV18	NA	NA	TRBJ2-3	CASSPPTMSGDTQYF	TGTGCCAGCTCACCACCGACGATGAGCGGAGATACGCAGTATTTT
TRBV20-1	NA	TRBD1	TRBJ1-2	CSARTPGTGGAGNYGYTF	TGCAGTGCTAGAACCCCCGGGACAGGGGGCGCGGGTAACTATGGCTACACCTTC
TRBV2	NA	NA	TRBJ1-5	CASSGSRAQPQHF	TGTGCCAGCAGTGGTTCTAGGGCTCAGCCCCAGCATTTT
TRBV29-1	few	NA	TRBJ2-4	CSAVSMGVGGKWNIQYF	TGCAGCGCCGTTTCTATGGGAGTGGGCGGGAAATGGAACATTCAGTACTTC
TRBV27	NA	NA	TRBJ2-7	CAGSLQGSYEQYF	TGTGCCGGCAGTTTACAGGGCAGCTACGAGCAGTACTTC
TRBV28	NA	NA	TRBJ2-7	CASSSPRGPSSYEQYF	TGTGCCAGCAGTTCCCCCCGGGGCCCTAGCTCCTACGAGCAGTACTTC
TRBV7-9	NA	NA	TRBJ1-6	CASSLGGNSSPLHF	TGTGCCAGCAGCTTAGGAGGGAACTCTTCACCCCTCCACTTT
TRBV11-3	NA	NA	TRBJ2-3	CASSLTIGDTQYF	TGTGCCAGCAGCTTAACTATCGGAGATACGCAGTATTTT
TRBV27	NA	NA	TRBJ1-2	CASSPGAGNYGYTF	TGTGCCAGCAGTCCCGGAGCAGGGAACTATGGCTACACCTTC
TRBV11-2	NA	TRBD1	TRBJ1-6	CASSFGTASPLHF	TGTGCCAGCAGCTTTGGGACAGCTTCACCCCTCCACTTT
TRBV7-9	NA	TRBD2	TRBJ2-1	CASSDLRTSGSGQQFF	TGTGCCAGCAGCGACCTAAGGACTAGCGGGAGCGGGCAGCAGTTCTTC